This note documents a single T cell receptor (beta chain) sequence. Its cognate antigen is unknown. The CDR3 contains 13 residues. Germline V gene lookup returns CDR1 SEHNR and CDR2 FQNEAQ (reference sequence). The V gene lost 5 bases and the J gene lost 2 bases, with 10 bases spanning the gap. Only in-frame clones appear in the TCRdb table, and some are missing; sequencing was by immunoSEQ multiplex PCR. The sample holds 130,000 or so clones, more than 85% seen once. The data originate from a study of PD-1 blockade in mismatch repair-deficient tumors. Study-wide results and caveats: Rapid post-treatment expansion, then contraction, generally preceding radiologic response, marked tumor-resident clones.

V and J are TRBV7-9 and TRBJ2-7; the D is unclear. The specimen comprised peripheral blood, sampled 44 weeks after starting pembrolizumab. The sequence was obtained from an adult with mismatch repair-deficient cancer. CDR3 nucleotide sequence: TGTGCCAGCAGCCCCCAGTGGGCCTACGAGCAGTACTTC. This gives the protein CASSPQWAYEQYF.